This entry is about one T cell receptor (beta chain). What this receptor recognizes is not known. Per-base quality was not reported, and no clone a single base away is much larger than it. Including cysteine and phenylalanine, the CDR3 has 15 amino acids. Only CDR3 DNA is held: 45 bases, read in frame from base 1. V loses 5 bases, J loses 4 bases, and the germline ends lie 15 bases apart. CDR1 and CDR2 are drawn from the germline V gene: SGHTA, FQGNSA. Donors formed part of the validation cohort, which comprised 120 or so subjects and was distinct from the first cohort of fewer than 750 subjects. The sample belongs to a study of cytomegalovirus exposure and HLA in healthy donors (dated by TCRdb to the late 2010s). Study-level background: According to a later analysis, one platform produced both the roughly 110 validation repertoires and the 666 repertoires of the first cohort. The study aimed to test whether signatures of past pathogen exposure could be identified by cataloging public T cell receptors. Besides the first cohort of 550 to 750 subjects, a separate validation cohort made up of around 120 different subjects was used. The study combined high-throughput TCR immunosequencing, statistical association of individual TCRs with disease status, and machine learning to predict cytomegalovirus infection status.

What the work shows at the level of the full study, not this receptor alone: A later analysis had no HLA typing for the validation cohort, so co-occurrence there was scored across all 130 or so repertoires. Cytomegalovirus status was reported to be diagnosed by the classifier with high specificity and sensitivity in both the original and validation cohorts. While some public TCRs were present in many individuals, most TCR sequences turned up only very rarely across donors. In a later analysis, TCRs clustered in the first cohort were found to also tend to co-occur in the 100 to 150 validation repertoires, with 85% to 95% of cluster scores above 0. The study listed approximately 150 TCR beta chains as associated with cytomegalovirus. A few of the identified cytomegalovirus-associated TCR beta chains were confirmed in vitro to be specific for cytomegalovirus antigens. According to the authors, the approach could potentially be generalized to other disease states and immunological phenotypes.

The method behind the library was the immunoSEQ multiplex PCR assay. The study's own analysis went as follows. A statistical classification framework was built to diagnose cytomegalovirus status from the catalog of TCR beta chain sequences. TCRdb's version of the immuneACCESS table is confined to in-frame rearrangements and falls short of the full clone set. An unresolved V gene accounts for under half of the shortfall where checked; the remainder is of unknown origin. V and J calls and clone size are as listed in that table; D and trimming were resolved from the DNA. The sample yields about 170,000 clones; around 88% were counted once. Clones ranked in the top ten supply 2% to 2.5% of the sample.

The V and J segments used are TRBV7-2 and TRBJ1-5; a tentative D call is TRBD1 (6 bases match). The TCR originated in a woman younger than 30 in good health and CMV-seronegative. The sample comprised PBMCs. The base sequence is TGTGCCAGCAGCGCCCTAGTGGGGGCAAATCAGCCCCAGCATTTT. The translation is CASSALVGANQPQHF. When the CDR3 is completed using the reference TRBV7-2 and TRBJ1-5 genes on either side, the full variable domain is GAGVSQSPSNKVTEKGKDVELRCDPISGHTALYWYRQSLGQGLEFLIYFQGNSAPDKSGLPSDRFSAERTGGSVSTLTIQRTQQEDSAVYLCASSALVGANQPQHFGDGTRLSIL.